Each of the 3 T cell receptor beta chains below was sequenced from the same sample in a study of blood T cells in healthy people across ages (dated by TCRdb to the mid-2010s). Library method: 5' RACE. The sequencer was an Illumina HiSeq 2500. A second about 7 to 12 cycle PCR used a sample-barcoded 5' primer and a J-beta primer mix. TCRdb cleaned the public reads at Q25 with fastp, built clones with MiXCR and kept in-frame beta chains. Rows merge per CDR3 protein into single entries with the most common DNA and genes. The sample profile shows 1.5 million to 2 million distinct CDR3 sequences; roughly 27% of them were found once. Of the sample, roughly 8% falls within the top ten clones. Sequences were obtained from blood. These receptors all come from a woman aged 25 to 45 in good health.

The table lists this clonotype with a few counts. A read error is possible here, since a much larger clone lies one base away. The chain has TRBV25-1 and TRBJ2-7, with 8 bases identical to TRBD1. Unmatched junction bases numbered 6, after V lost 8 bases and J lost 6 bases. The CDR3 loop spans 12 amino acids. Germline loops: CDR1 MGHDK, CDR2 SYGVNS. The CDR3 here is CASPRDRCEQYF. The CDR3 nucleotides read TGTGCCAGCCCAAGGGACAGGTGCGAGCAGTACTTC.

CDR3 nucleotides: TGCGCCAGCAGCGGACTAACAGAGGGTGAGCAGTTCTTC. This encodes CASSGLTEGEQFF. The chain is built from TRBV5-1 and TRBJ2-1; D is possibly TRBD2 (6 bases). This CDR3 is 13 amino acids long. Germline assignment: CDR1 SGHRS and CDR2 YFSETQ. The V and J ends lost 4 bases and 9 bases respectively, with 14 bases between them.

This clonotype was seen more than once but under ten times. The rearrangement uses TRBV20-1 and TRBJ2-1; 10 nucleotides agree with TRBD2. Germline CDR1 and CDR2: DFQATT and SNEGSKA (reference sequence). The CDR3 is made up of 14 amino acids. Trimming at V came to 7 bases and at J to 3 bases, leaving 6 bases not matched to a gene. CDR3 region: CSVESGRGYNEQFF. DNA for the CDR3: TGCAGTGTCGAAAGCGGGAGGGGCTACAATGAGCAGTTCTTC.